This T cell receptor (beta chain) was documented in a study of cytomegalovirus exposure and HLA in healthy donors. The overall study: Earlier, some 180 million T cells were analyzed, and approximately 110 million unique TCR beta sequences were found among them. Findings and limits, study-wide: TCR beta V- and J-gene trimming, according to a later analysis, was linked to a missense DCLRE1C variant.

This clone was counted only a few times. Its antigen remains unknown. In the PCR, 60 Vbeta and 13 Jbeta primers were used. Profiled with immunoSEQ multiplex PCR; TCRdb holds only in-frame clones, not every one. This table has around 160,000 clones, 75% appearing once. Healthy bone marrow donors made up the donor group. The receptor comes from a male donor in good health and CMV-seronegative. Material for sequencing was PBMCs.

This chain's CDR3 is CASSQTSGSHEQYF. The DNA of the CDR3 is TGTGCCAGCAGCCAGACTAGCGGGAGCCACGAGCAGTACTTC. The chain combines TRBV6-1 with TRBJ2-7, with 12 nucleotides matching TRBD2. This CDR3 contains 14 residues. J was trimmed by 5 bases and V by 6 bases; bases with no gene match: 5. In germline, CDR1 is MNHNS, CDR2 SASEGT.